Listed below are T cell receptor beta chains from one sample, sequenced in a study of CD8 T cells in ankylosing spondylitis. MiXCR was run by TCRdb on the 5' RACE reads, yielding one entry per CDR3 protein. The repertoire has around 340,000 distinct CDR3 sequences, roughly 20% of them found once; the top ten carry around 12%. Sequencing was done on a sample of blood, either unsorted or a sorted T cell fraction (not recorded which). These receptors all stem from a male donor with ankylosing spondylitis or in good health (not recorded which). Each CDR3 is given without its conserved first and last residue. Only some rows state a clone size, as once, few, many or a class for expanded clones.

v_call: TRBV12-3/TRBV12-4; j_call: TRBJ2-1; clone_size: -; cdr3_aa: ASSFYGTDVNEQF
v_call: TRBV20-1; j_call: TRBJ2-2; clone_size: few; cdr3_aa: SARARAENTGELF
v_call: TRBV3-1; j_call: TRBJ2-5; clone_size: once; cdr3_aa: ASSPLVLSFETQY
v_call: TRBV20-1; j_call: TRBJ2-2; clone_size: -; cdr3_aa: SARDLQGSPGELF
v_call: TRBV10-3; j_call: TRBJ1-1; clone_size: -; cdr3_aa: AISEWGAPNTEAF
v_call: TRBV25-1; j_call: TRBJ2-1; clone_size: few; cdr3_aa: ASKRFSYNEQF
v_call: TRBV20-1; j_call: TRBJ2-7; clone_size: few; cdr3_aa: SANMGSDEQY
v_call: TRBV7-9; j_call: TRBJ2-6; clone_size: -; cdr3_aa: ASRARGAGANVLT
v_call: TRBV7-9; j_call: TRBJ2-3; clone_size: -; cdr3_aa: ASSWGGDHPTDTQY
v_call: TRBV12-3/TRBV12-4; j_call: TRBJ2-7; clone_size: -; cdr3_aa: ASRSSGGFSYEQY
v_call: TRBV3-1; j_call: TRBJ2-5; clone_size: -; cdr3_aa: ASSPSGPYQETQY
v_call: TRBV10-2; j_call: TRBJ2-3; clone_size: -; cdr3_aa: ASSIGGGREDTQY
v_call: TRBV11-2; j_call: TRBJ2-7; clone_size: -; cdr3_aa: ASRYRGSYEQY
v_call: TRBV15; j_call: TRBJ2-3; clone_size: -; cdr3_aa: ATSRDREGTDTQY
v_call: TRBV15; j_call: TRBJ2-5; clone_size: few; cdr3_aa: ATSRVPGGGAVVGETQY
v_call: TRBV29-1; j_call: TRBJ1-1; clone_size: few; cdr3_aa: SAVELNTEAF
v_call: TRBV7-8; j_call: TRBJ2-7; clone_size: -; cdr3_aa: ASSHGGLPYEQY
v_call: TRBV12-3/TRBV12-4; j_call: TRBJ2-7; clone_size: -; cdr3_aa: ASSSAGTGAVAYEQY
v_call: TRBV29-1; j_call: TRBJ2-1; clone_size: few; cdr3_aa: SVTPVNEQF
v_call: TRBV7-9; j_call: TRBJ2-7; clone_size: few; cdr3_aa: ASSLRPFDSYEQY
v_call: TRBV6-1; j_call: TRBJ2-2; clone_size: -; cdr3_aa: ASSEVKGVMNTGELF
v_call: TRBV30; j_call: TRBJ1-2; clone_size: few; cdr3_aa: AWTGGYGDGYT
v_call: TRBV11-2; j_call: TRBJ2-3; clone_size: -; cdr3_aa: ASSDGTSDTDTQY
v_call: TRBV7-9; j_call: TRBJ1-2; clone_size: few; cdr3_aa: ASSLGQANYGYT